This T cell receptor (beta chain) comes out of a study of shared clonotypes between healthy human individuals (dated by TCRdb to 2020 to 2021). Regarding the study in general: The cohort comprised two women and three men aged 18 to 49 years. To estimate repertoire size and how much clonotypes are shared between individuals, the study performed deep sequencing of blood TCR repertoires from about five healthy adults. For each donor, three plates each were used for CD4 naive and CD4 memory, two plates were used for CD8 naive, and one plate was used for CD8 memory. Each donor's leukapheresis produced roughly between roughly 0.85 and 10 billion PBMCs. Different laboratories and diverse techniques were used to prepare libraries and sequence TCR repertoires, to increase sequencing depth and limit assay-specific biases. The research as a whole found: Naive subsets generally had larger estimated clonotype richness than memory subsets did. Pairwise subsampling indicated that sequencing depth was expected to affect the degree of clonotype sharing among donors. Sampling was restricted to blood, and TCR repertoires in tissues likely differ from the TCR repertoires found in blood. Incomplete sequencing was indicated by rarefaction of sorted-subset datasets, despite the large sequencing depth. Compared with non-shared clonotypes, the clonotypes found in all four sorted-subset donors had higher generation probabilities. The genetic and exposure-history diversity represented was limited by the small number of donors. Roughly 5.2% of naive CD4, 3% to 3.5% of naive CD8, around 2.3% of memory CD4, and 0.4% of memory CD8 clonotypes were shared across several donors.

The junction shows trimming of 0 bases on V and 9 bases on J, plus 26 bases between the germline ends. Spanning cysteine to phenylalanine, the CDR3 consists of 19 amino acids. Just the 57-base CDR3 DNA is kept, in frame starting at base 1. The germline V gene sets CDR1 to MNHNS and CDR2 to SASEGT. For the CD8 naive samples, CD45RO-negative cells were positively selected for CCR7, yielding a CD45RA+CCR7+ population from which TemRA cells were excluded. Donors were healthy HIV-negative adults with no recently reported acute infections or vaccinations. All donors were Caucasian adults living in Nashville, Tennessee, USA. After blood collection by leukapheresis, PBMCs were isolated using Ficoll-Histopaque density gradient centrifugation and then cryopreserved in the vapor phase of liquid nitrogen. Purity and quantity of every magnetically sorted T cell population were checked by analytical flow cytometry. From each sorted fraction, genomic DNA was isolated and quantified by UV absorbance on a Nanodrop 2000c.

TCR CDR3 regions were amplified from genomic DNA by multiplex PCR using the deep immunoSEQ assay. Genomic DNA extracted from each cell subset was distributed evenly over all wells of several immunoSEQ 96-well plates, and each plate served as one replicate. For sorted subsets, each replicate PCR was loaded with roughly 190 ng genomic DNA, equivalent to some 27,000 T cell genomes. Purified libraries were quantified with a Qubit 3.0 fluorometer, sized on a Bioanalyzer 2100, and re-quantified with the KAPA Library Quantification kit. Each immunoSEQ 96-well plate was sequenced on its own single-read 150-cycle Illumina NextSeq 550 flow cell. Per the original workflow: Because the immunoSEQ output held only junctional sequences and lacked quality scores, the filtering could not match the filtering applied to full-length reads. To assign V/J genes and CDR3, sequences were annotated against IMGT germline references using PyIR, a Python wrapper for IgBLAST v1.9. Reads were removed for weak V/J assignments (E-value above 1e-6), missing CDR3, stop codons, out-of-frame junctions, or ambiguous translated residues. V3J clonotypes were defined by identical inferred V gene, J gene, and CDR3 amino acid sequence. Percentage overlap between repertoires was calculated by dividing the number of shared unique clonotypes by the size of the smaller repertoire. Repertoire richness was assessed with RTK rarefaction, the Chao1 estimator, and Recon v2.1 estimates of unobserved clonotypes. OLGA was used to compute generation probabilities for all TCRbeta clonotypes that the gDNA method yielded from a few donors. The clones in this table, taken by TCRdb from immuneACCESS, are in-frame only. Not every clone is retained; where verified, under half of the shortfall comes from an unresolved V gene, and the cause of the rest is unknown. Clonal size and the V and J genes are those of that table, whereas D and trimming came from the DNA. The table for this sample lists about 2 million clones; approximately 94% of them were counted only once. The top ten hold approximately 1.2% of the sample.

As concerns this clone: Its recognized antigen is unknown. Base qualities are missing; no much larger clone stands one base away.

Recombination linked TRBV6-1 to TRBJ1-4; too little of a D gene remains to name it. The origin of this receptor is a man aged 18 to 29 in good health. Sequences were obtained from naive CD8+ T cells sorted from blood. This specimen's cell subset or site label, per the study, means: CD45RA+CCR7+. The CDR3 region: CASSEALVPVEDYRQKLFF. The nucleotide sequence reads TGTGCCAGCAGTGAAGCGCTTGTCCCTGTGGAAGATTATAGGCAAAAACTGTTTTTT.